Shown below are 18 T cell receptor beta chains from a single sample sequenced in a study of graft-versus-host responses after intestinal transplantation. Their target antigens are unknown. Sequencing was performed with immunoSEQ multiplex PCR; in TCRdb, only in-frame clones are kept and a portion is missing. The table records fewer than 90,000 clones, about 94% of them present only once. The input for sequencing was unstimulated CD4+ T cells sorted from spleen or lymph node cells, taken before transplant. Receptors were obtained from a human donor who was the organ donor for an intestinal transplant.

The V gene is TRBV6-6, the J gene TRBJ1-5; the D gene is possibly TRBD1 (5 bases). Between the trimmed V and J ends, which lost 5 bases and 6 bases, there was a span of 17 bases. Germline V gene sequence: CDR1 MNHNY, CDR2 SVGAGI (reference sequence). The CDR3 is 15 amino acids. For the CDR3, the DNA is TGTGCCAGCAGTGACGGATGGGGGGACGTTCAGCCCCAGCATTTT. Encoded protein: CASSDGWGDVQPQHF.

The rearrangement joins TRBV13 to TRBJ2-5; either TRBD1 or TRBD2 may supply D (5 bases each). Germline V gene lookup returns CDR1 PRHDT and CDR2 FYEKMQ (reference sequence). There are 14 residues in the CDR3. The V gene lost 7 bases and the J gene lost 3 bases, with 15 bases spanning the gap. For the CDR3, the DNA is TGTGCCAGCAACCGAGGGACCGGTAAAGAGACCCAGTACTTC. This gives the protein CASNRGTGKETQYF.

V is TRBV5-1 and J is TRBJ2-2, with D possibly being TRBD1 (5 bases). V was clipped by 1 base and J by 5 bases, with 12 bases between them. Germline V gene lookup returns CDR1 SGHRS and CDR2 YFSETQ. This CDR3 spans 15 amino acids. CDR3 loop: CASSLRAGRTGELFF. CDR3 nucleotides: TGCGCCAGCAGCTTGAGGGCAGGGCGGACCGGGGAGCTGTTTTTT.

The chain has TRBV13 and TRBJ2-7, with D hard to call. Per germline, CDR1 PRHDT and CDR2 FYEKMQ (reference sequence). V lost 7 bases, J lost 3 bases, and 7 bases lay in between. CDR3 length equals 11 residues. The CDR3: CASNRHYEQYF. In DNA form, the CDR3 reads TGTGCCAGCAACCGCCACTACGAGCAGTACTTC.

The rearrangement links TRBV28 to TRBJ1-5; D is perhaps TRBD1 (5 bases). Trimming left V 2 bases short and J 7 bases short, with 9 bases between. CDR3 length: 13 residues. Germline V gives CDR1 MDHEN, CDR2 SYDVKM. The CDR3 here is CASSLQGGQPQHF. The CDR3 nucleotides are TGTGCCAGCAGTTTACAGGGTGGGCAGCCCCAGCATTTT.

The chain couples TRBV5-1 to TRBJ2-7, with TRBD2 identical over 8 bases. Trimming took 4 bases from V and 2 from J; bases not matched to a gene: 5. The length of the CDR3 is 14 residues. Germline lookup yields CDR1 SGHRS and CDR2 YFSETQ. The CDR3 coding sequence is TGCGCCAGCAGCGAGGGACTAGGCCCCTACGAGCAGTACTTC. Residues: CASSEGLGPYEQYF. The whole variable domain, remainder taken from reference TRBV5-1 and TRBJ2-7, is KAGVTQTPRYLIKTRGQQVTLSCSPISGHRSVSWYQQTPGQGLQFLFEYFSETQRNKGNFPGRFSGRQFSNSRSEMNVSTLELGDSALYLCASSEGLGPYEQYFGPGTRLTVT.

This chain uses TRBV4-3 with TRBJ1-6, with 10 bases identical to TRBD1. The V gene end was trimmed by 2 bases and the J gene end by 8 bases; junction bases not matched to a gene: 6. Germline V lookup: CDR1 LGHNA, CDR2 YSLEER. This CDR3 comprises 16 residues. The DNA of the CDR3 is TGCGCCAGCAGCCAAACGGGACAGGGGTTTTATTCACCCCTCCACTTT. Residues: CASSQTGQGFYSPLHF.

This clone appeared once. One end of the junction does not line up with germline, which may come from a read error. The chain uses TRBV29-1 and TRBJ1-3; no definite D call. The CDR3 consists of 14 residues. From germline, CDR1 is SQVTM and CDR2 ANQGSEA. The CDR3 nucleotides read TGCGGCGTTGATTATGGGTTATCTGGAAACACCATATATTTT. As protein: CGVDYGLSGNTIYF.

With regard to this clone: One end of the junction fails to match germline, which may point to a read error. This rearrangement joins TRBV18 to TRBJ2-3, with 13 positions matching TRBD2. Germline loops: CDR1 KGHSH, CDR2 LQKENI. This CDR3 is 17 amino acids long. The CDR3 DNA reads as TGTGCCAGCTCCCCACTAGCGGGGGGGCAGGTGACAGATACGCAGTATTTT. Translation: CASSPLAGGQVTDTQYF.

The rearrangement uses TRBV7-2 and TRBJ2-7, with D possibly TRBD1 on 6 matching bases. Germline V gene lookup returns CDR1 SGHTA and CDR2 FQGNSA. V was cut by 5 bases and J by 4 bases, with 15 bases left in between. CDR3 length: 14 residues. Here the CDR3 DNA reads TGTGCCAGCAGCCCTGGACAGTTATCGTACGAGCAGTACTTC. This encodes CASSPGQLSYEQYF.

The genes are TRBV28 and TRBJ2-5; D is ambiguous. Trimming pared 5 bases from V and 4 bases from J, leaving 8 bases between. The CDR3 is 12 residues long. Germline CDR1 is MDHEN and CDR2 is SYDVKM. The CDR3 loop reads CASSPLRETQYF. The CDR3 nucleotides are TGTGCCAGCAGTCCTTTGAGAGAGACCCAGTACTTC.

V gene TRBV6-6 combines with J gene TRBJ2-5, with D perhaps matching TRBD2 (5 bases). The CDR3 extends over 14 amino acids. Germline assignment: CDR1 MNHNY and CDR2 SVGAGI (reference sequence). V gave up 4 bases and J gave up 6 bases, with 15 bases separating them. The CDR3 nucleotides read TGTGCCAGCAGTTCCTTCGGGGAATTGAAGACCCAGTACTTC. It encodes CASSSFGELKTQYF.

The chain uses TRBV12-5 and TRBJ1-2; 7 bases match TRBD1. The V gene end was trimmed by 6 bases and the J gene end by 4 bases; junction bases not matched to a gene: 8. In germline, CDR1 is LGHNT, CDR2 FRNRAP. The CDR3 runs 14 residues. CDR3 protein: CASGPQGDLYGYTF. The CDR3 nucleotides are TGTGCTAGTGGCCCCCAGGGGGACCTCTATGGCTACACCTTC.

The rearrangement uses TRBV28 and TRBJ2-7, with D possibly matching TRBD2 (5 bases). The germline V gene encodes CDR1 MDHEN and CDR2 SYDVKM. V lost 6 bases and J lost 0, with 15 bases in between. This CDR3 comprises 15 residues. CDR3 bases: TGTGCCAGCAGCGGGGTGCGAATGTCCTCCTACGAGCAGTACTTC. Protein product: CASSGVRMSSYEQYF.

The V call is TRBV27, the J call TRBJ2-1; 9 bases match TRBD2. The trim removed 1 base at V and 0 bases at J, leaving 1 base unmatched. This CDR3 spans 16 amino acids. Germline values: CDR1 MNHEY, CDR2 SMNVEV (reference sequence). The CDR3 region has the DNA TGTGCCAGCAGTTTATGGCGGGGGGGCTCCTACAATGAGCAGTTCTTC. Its translation: CASSLWRGGSYNEQFF.

This sequence joins TRBV11-3 and TRBJ2-7, with TRBD2 matching over 7 bases. The CDR3 loop spans 14 amino acids. The V gene's germline CDR1 is SGHNT and CDR2 YENEEA. With 7 bases clipped from V and 2 bases from J, the junction kept 8 bases outside the gene matches. CDR3 in DNA: TGTGCCAGCAACCTGGGGGGGTCTCCCTACGAGCAGTACTTC. This encodes CASNLGGSPYEQYF.

The CDR3 DNA follows: TGTGCCAGCGCTTTTCCCGGGGACAGCCGTTACACCTTC. This sequence encodes CASAFPGDSRYTF. J is TRBJ1-2 and V is TRBV6-5; TRBD1 aligns across 7 bases. The CDR3 has 13 amino acids. V trimming: 8 bases; J trimming: 11 bases; junction bases outside the gene matches: 14. Germline CDR1 and CDR2: MNHEY and SVGAGI.

J is TRBJ2-1 and V is TRBV15; TRBD2 matches at 11 bases. Germline-derived CDR1 and CDR2 are LNHNV and YYDKDF (reference sequence). The trim removed 4 bases at V and 4 bases at J, leaving 3 bases unmatched. The CDR3 totals 15 residues. The CDR3 DNA reads as TGTGCCACCAGCATAGCGGGGGGGCATTACAATGAGCAGTTCTTC. Its translation is CATSIAGGHYNEQFF. The full variable domain, its missing parts supplied by reference TRBV15 and TRBJ2-1, is DAMVIQNPRYQVTQFGKPVTLSCSQTLNHNVMYWYQQKSSQAPKLLFHYYDKDFNNEADTPDNFQSRRPNTSFCFLDIRSPGLGDTAMYLCATSIAGGHYNEQFFGPGTRLTVL.